Sequencing of this T cell receptor (beta chain) was carried out in a study of T cell changes during pregnancy in multiple sclerosis (dated by TCRdb to about 2019). As for the study more broadly: The study examined how the T cell repertoire changed over the course of pregnancy in women with multiple sclerosis.

To note about this clone: The antigen this receptor binds is unknown. The input lacks base qualities; no much larger clone sits a single base away.

Preparation of the library involved the immunoSEQ multiplex PCR assay. In its TCRdb copy, this immuneACCESS table keeps in-frame sequences only and misses some clones. Where compared with another copy, unresolved V genes explain less than half of these, and the others have no known cause. The sample table lists around 66,000 clones, around 91% of them with a count of one. The ten largest clones take up 2.2% of the sample. Spanning cysteine to phenylalanine, the CDR3 consists of 17 amino acids. CDR3 DNA only is kept here, 51 bases in frame from base 1. The source is a female donor in good health, enrolled as a control in a pregnancy study. The V and J genes are TRBV21-1 and TRBJ1-1; the listed D gene, TRBD1, was not tested against the DNA. TRBV21-1 is reported as a pseudogene. This sample comprised peripheral blood, obtained in the third trimester of pregnancy. DNA sequence: TGTGCCAGCAGCAAAAGGTCTCCTGGACAGGGTTGGACTGAAGCTTTCTTT. Translation gives CASSKRSPGQGWTEAFF.